This TCR beta chain was sequenced for a study of CD8 T cells in ankylosing spondylitis (dated by TCRdb to the late 2010s). In terms of the full investigation: To find TCR variants linked to disease, the study profiled T cell receptor beta repertoires in ankylosing spondylitis patients and healthy donors. The full study cohort was made up of under 30 ankylosing spondylitis patients and 108 healthy donors. Peripheral blood was sampled, and synovial fluid was additionally collected from ankylosing spondylitis patients.

For CDR1 and CDR2, the germline V gene lists MNHEY and SVGEGT. Inclusive of the bounding cysteine and phenylalanine, the CDR3 is 14 residues long. Only the CDR3 part of the read is kept: 42 bases, read in frame from the first base. Sequencer: Illumina HiSeq 2500. Quantitative 5'-RACE with molecular barcodes was used to prepare TCR beta libraries. The paper's processing steps were these. Disease-linked TCR variants were identified with a new computational method built on a probabilistic model of VDJ rearrangement. The public reads were quality trimmed at Q25 with fastp and then assembled into clones with MiXCR by TCRdb, keeping productive beta chains. Here each entry gathers all rows of one CDR3 protein and keeps the most common genes and DNA. The V and J calls come from TCRdb's annotation, not from the publication. Recorded for this sample are 200,000 to 250,000 distinct CDR3 sequences; over 7% of them occurred a single time. The ten top clones hold around 4.4% of the sample.

On the study overall, not on this receptor specifically: The disease-linked clones showed a CD8+ phenotype and occurred at relatively low frequencies in peripheral blood. Some motif variants had previously been reported in the synovial fluid and blood of reactive arthritis patients, which suggests shared mechanisms of disease initiation. According to the report, matched synovial fluid samples from ankylosing spondylitis patients were significantly enriched for the disease-linked clones. Blood from ankylosing spondylitis patients appeared to be characterized by a TCR beta motif made up of fewer than ten highly homologous amino acid variants.

Comment on this clonotype: Which antigen it targets is not known. Being one base from a much bigger clone, this may be a read error.

Recombination connected TRBV6-2 or TRBV6-3 to TRBJ1-1; the D gene assignment is ambiguous. Sequenced: blood, either unsorted or a sorted T cell fraction (not recorded which). The origin of this receptor is a female donor with ankylosing spondylitis or in good health (not recorded which). CDR3 protein: CASSYSTGNSEAFF. The DNA sequence follows: TGTGCCAGCAGTTACTCGACGGGGAACAGTGAAGCTTTCTTT.